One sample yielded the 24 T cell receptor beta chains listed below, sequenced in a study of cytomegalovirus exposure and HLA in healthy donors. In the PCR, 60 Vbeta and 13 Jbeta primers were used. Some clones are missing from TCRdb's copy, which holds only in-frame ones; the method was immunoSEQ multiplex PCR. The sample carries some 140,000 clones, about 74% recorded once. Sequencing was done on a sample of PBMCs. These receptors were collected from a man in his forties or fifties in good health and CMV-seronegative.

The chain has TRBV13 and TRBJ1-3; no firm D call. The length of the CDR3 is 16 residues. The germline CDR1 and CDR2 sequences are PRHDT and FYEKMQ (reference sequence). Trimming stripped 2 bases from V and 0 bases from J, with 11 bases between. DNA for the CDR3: TGTGCCAGCAGCTTAAGCCCTCCGAGCTCTGGAAACACCATATATTTT. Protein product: CASSLSPPSSGNTIYF.

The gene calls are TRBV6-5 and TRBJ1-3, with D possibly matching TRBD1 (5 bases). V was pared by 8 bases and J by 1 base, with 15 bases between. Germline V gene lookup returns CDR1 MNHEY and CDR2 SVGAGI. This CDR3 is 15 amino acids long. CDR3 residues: CASGKEGVSGNTIYF. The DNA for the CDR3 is TGTGCCAGCGGGAAAGAAGGGGTATCTGGAAACACCATATATTTT.

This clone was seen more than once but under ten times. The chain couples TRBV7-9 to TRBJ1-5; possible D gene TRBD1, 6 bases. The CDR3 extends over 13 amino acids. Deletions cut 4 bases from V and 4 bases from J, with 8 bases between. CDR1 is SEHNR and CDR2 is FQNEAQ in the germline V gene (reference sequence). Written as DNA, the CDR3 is TGTGCCAGCAGCTCAGGGACAAATCAGCCCCAGCATTTT. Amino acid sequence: CASSSGTNQPQHF.

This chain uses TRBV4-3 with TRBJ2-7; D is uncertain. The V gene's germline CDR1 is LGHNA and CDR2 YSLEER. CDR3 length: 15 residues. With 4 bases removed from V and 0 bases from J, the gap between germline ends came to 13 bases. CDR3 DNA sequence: TGCGCCAGCAGCCCCCGTCCAGGTAGCTCCTACGAGCAGTACTTC. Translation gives CASSPRPGSSYEQYF.

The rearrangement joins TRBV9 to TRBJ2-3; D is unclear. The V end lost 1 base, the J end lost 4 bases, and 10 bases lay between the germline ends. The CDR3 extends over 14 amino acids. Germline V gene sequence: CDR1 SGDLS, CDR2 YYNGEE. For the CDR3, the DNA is TGTGCCAGCAGCGTAAACCCCACTCCAGATACGCAGTATTTT. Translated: CASSVNPTPDTQYF.

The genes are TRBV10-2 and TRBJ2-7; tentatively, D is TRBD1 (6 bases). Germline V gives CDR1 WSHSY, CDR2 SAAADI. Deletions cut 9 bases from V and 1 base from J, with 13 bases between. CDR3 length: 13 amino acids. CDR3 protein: CASTGWMSYEQYF. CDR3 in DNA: TGCGCCAGTACAGGGTGGATGTCCTACGAGCAGTACTTC.

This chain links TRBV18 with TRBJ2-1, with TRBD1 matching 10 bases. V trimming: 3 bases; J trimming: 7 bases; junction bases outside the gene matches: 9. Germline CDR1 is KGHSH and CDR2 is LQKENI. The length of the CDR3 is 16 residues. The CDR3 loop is CASSPTRQGAGNEQFF. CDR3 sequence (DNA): TGTGCCAGCTCACCCACGAGACAGGGGGCAGGGAATGAGCAGTTCTTC. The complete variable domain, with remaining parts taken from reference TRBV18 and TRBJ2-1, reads NAGVMQNPRHLVRRRGQEARLRCSPMKGHSHVYWYRQLPEEGLKFMVYLQKENIIDESGMPKERFSAEFPKEGPSILRIQQVVRGDSAAYFCASSPTRQGAGNEQFFGPGTRLTVL.

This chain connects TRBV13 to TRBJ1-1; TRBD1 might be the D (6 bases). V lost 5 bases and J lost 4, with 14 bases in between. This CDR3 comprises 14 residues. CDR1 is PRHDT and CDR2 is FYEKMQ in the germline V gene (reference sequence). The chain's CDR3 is CASSPRGGSTEAFF. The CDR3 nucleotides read TGTGCCAGCAGCCCGAGGGGGGGGAGCACTGAAGCTTTCTTT.

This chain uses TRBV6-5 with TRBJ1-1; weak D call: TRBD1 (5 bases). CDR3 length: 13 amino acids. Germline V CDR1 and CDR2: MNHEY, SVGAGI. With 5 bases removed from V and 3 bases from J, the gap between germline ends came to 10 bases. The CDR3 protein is CASSNVRDTEAFF. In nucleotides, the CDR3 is TGTGCCAGCAGTAACGTCAGGGACACTGAAGCTTTCTTT.

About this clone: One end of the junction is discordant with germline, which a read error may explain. DNA of the CDR3: TGTGCCAGCAGAACCGGACAGGGGGCGCCTCATGAGTTC. Amino acid sequence: CASRTGQGAPHEF. The chain joins TRBV7-2 to TRBJ2-7; 11 positions agree with TRBD1. The V gene's germline CDR1 is SGHTA and CDR2 FQGNSA. The CDR3 covers 13 residues.

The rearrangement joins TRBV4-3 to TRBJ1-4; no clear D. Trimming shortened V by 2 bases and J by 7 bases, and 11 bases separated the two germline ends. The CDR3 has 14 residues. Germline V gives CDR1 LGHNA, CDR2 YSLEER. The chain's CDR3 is CASSQSRFGEKLFF. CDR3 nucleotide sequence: TGCGCCAGCAGCCAATCCAGATTTGGTGAAAAACTGTTTTTT.

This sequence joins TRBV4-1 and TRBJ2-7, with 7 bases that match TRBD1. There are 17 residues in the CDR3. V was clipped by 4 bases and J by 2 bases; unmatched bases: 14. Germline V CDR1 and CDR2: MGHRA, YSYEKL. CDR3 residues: CASSPRFGQDVAYEQYF. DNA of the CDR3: TGCGCCAGCAGCCCCCGATTTGGACAGGACGTAGCCTACGAGCAGTACTTC.

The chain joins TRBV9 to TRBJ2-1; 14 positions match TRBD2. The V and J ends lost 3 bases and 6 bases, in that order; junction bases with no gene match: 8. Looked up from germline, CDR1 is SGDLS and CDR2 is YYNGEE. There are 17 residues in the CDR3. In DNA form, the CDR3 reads TGTGCCAGCAGCGCACGGTCCGGGACTAGCGGGAGCAATGAGCAGTTCTTC. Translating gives CASSARSGTSGSNEQFF.

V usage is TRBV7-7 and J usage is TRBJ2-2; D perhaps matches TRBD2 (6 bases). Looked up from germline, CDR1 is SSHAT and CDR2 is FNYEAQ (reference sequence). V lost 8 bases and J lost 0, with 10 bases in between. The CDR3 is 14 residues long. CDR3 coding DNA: TGTGCCAGCCGGGAGTCCGCGAACACCGGGGAGCTGTTTTTT. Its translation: CASRESANTGELFF.

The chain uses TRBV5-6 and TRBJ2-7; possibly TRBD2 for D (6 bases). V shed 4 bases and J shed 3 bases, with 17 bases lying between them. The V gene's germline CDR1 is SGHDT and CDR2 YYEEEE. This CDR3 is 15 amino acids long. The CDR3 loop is CASSLLRGGSYEQYF. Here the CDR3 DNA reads TGTGCCAGCAGCCTCCTTCGCGGAGGGAGCTACGAGCAGTACTTC.

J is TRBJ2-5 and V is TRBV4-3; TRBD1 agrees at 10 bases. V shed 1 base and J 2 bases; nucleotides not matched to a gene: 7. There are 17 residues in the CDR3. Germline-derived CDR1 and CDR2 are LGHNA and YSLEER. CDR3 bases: TGCGCCAGCAGCCAAGCTTTAGGACAGGGGGTACAAGAGACCCAGTACTTC. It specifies CASSQALGQGVQETQYF.

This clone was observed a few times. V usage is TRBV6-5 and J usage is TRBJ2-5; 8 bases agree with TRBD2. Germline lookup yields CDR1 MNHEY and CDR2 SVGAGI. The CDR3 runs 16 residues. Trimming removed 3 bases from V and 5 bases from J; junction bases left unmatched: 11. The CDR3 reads CASSYPSGGAGETQYF. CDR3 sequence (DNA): TGTGCCAGCAGTTATCCCTCCGGGGGGGCCGGGGAGACCCAGTACTTC.

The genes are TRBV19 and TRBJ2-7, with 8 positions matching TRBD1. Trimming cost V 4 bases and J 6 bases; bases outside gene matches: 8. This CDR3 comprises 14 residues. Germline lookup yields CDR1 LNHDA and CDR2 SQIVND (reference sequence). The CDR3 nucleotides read TGTGCCAGTAGTACCCCGGGACAGGAGGCCGAGCAGTACTTC. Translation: CASSTPGQEAEQYF.

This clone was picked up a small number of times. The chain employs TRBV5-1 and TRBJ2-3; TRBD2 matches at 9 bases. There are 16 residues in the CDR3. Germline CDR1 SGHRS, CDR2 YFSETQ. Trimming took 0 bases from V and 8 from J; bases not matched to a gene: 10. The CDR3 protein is CASSLGGIAGEATQYF. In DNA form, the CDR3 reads TGCGCCAGCAGCTTGGGGGGCATAGCGGGAGAAGCTACGCAGTATTTT.

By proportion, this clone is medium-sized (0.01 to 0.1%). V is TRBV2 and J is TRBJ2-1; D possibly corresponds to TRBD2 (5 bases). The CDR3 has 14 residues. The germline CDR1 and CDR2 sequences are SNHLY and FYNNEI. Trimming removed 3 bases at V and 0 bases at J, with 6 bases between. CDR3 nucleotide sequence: TGTGCCAGCAGTGACCTAGCCTCCTACAATGAGCAGTTCTTC. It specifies CASSDLASYNEQFF.

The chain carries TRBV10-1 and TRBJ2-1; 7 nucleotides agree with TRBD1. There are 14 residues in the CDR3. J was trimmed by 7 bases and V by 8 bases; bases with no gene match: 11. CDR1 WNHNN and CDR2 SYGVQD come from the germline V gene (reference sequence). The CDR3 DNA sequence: TGCGCCAGCCTAACACAGGGGTCCGATAATGAGCAGTTCTTC. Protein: CASLTQGSDNEQFF.

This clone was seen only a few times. DNA of the CDR3: TGTGCCACGGCCAGAGGCGCGGGGGGTTACAATGAGCAGTTCTTC. This codes for CATARGAGGYNEQFF. This chain uses TRBV6-4 with TRBJ2-1; 8 bases are a match to TRBD2. Germline V CDR1 and CDR2: MRHNA, SNTAGT. The CDR3 sequence is 15 residues long. V trimming: 10 bases; J trimming: 4 bases; junction bases outside the gene matches: 12.

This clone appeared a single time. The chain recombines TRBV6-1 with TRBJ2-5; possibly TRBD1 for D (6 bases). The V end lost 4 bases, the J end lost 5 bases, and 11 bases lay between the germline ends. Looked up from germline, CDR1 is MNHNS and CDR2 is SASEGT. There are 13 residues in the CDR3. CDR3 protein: CASSGGHGETQYF. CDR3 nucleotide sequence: TGTGCCAGCAGTGGGGGACACGGGGAGACCCAGTACTTC.

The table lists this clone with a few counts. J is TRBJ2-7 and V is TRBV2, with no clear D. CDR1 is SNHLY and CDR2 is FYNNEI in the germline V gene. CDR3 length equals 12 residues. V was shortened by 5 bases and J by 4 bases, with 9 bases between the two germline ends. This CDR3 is CASSPDLYEQYF. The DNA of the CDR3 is TGTGCCAGCAGTCCTGACTTGTACGAGCAGTACTTC.